What follows is one T cell receptor (beta chain) and its context. V lost 7 bases and J lost 5, with 22 bases in between. Looked up from germline, CDR1 is SGHAT and CDR2 is FQNNGV. The CDR3 length is 16 residues. TCRdb's copy holds only in-frame clones and misses some; the assay was immunoSEQ multiplex PCR. The data contain around 130,000 clones, around 90% of them singletons. The sample originates from a study of T cell responses to AZD1222 COVID-19 vaccine. The chain has TRBV11-2 and TRBJ2-3, with D tentatively TRBD2 (5 bases). Here the sequenced sample was peripheral blood, taken on day 0 of AZD1222 vaccination. The TCR originated in an adult in good health. DNA for the CDR3: TGTGCCAGCACCACCCTCGGACTTCCCTGGGGAGATACGCAGTATTTT. Its translation: CASTTLGLPWGDTQYF.